The 22 T cell receptor beta chains presented below share a single source sample, sequenced in a study of technical replicates of blood from several donors. The data were produced by immunoSEQ multiplex PCR, yet TCRdb's version contains in-frame clones alone and is incomplete. The table lists about 80,000 clones, about 96% of them singletons. Sequencing used T cells isolated from PBMCs. Receptors originate from a human donor in good health.

The CDR3 nucleotides are TGCGCCAGCAGCCTGGGGGGAAAAAGTTACGAGCAGTACTTC. This translates into CASSLGGKSYEQYF. The V call is TRBV4-3, the J call TRBJ2-7; D perhaps matches TRBD2 (6 bases). V shed 4 bases and J shed 4 bases, with 14 bases lying between them. This CDR3 has 14 amino acids. The germline V gene has CDR1 LGHNA and CDR2 YSLEER.

This chain links TRBV7-2 with TRBJ2-5; D unclear. Germline V gene data show CDR1 as SGHTA and CDR2 as FQGNSA. The CDR3 has 14 amino acids. With 1 base removed from V and 3 bases from J, the gap between germline ends came to 9 bases. The CDR3 region has the DNA TGTGCCAGCAGCTTAGGTAGAGGCAAAGAGACCCAGTACTTC. Translating gives CASSLGRGKETQYF.

On this clone: The junction and the germline gene differ at one end; a read error may be behind it. This chain links TRBV4-1 with TRBJ2-1; 7 bases line up with TRBD2. The CDR3 runs 15 residues. The germline CDR1 and CDR2 sequences are MGHRA and YSYEKL. The CDR3 nucleotides read TGCGCCACCAGCGGGACTTGGTCCTCTTTTAATGAGCAGTTCTTC. The encoded protein is CATSGTWSSFNEQFF.

This chain uses TRBV11-3 with TRBJ2-1; D ambiguous. The germline V gene encodes CDR1 SGHNT and CDR2 YENEEA. The CDR3 length is 13 residues. V shed 3 bases and J shed 4 bases, with 7 bases lying between them. The CDR3 reads CASSFNSYNEQFF. As DNA, the CDR3 is TGTGCCAGCAGCTTCAACTCTTACAATGAGCAGTTCTTC.

The chain joins TRBV4-1 to TRBJ1-1; D is unclear. This CDR3 spans 14 amino acids. Germline values: CDR1 MGHRA, CDR2 YSYEKL. With 1 base removed from V and 0 bases from J, the gap between germline ends came to 6 bases. The CDR3: CASSQGAVNTEAFF. In nucleotides, the CDR3 is TGCGCCAGCAGCCAAGGGGCTGTGAACACTGAAGCTTTCTTT.

The chain recombines TRBV5-4 with TRBJ2-3; 7 positions agree with TRBD1. Germline CDR1 and CDR2: SGHNT and YYREEE (reference sequence). V trimming: 2 bases; J trimming: 4 bases; junction bases outside the gene matches: 4. This CDR3 has 14 amino acids. The CDR3 region is CASSLQGNSDTQYF. The CDR3 nucleotides are TGTGCCAGCAGCTTACAGGGGAACTCAGATACGCAGTATTTT.

The V and J genes are TRBV2 and TRBJ2-7; 9 bases agree with TRBD2. J gave up 4 bases and V 6 bases, and 7 bases lay outside the gene matches. The CDR3 totals 14 residues. Germline-derived CDR1 and CDR2 are SNHLY and FYNNEI. CDR3: CASRAAGGNYEQYF. The CDR3 region has the DNA TGTGCCAGCAGAGCAGCGGGAGGAAATTACGAGCAGTACTTC.

V gene TRBV15 combines with J gene TRBJ2-7; TRBD1 might be the D (6 bases). This CDR3 spans 11 amino acids. CDR1 and CDR2 (germline): LNHNV, YYDKDF (reference sequence). Trimming removed 4 bases at V and 6 bases at J, with 7 bases between. The CDR3 nucleotides are TGTGCCACCAGCAAAGGGGGCGAGCAGTACTTC. Its protein product is CATSKGGEQYF.

V and J are TRBV4-2 and TRBJ1-3; D is possibly TRBD1 (6 bases). This CDR3 spans 15 amino acids. Germline V gene lookup returns CDR1 LGHNA and CDR2 YNFKEQ. V lost 6 bases to trimming and J lost 4 bases, with 16 bases between them. The CDR3 nucleotides read TGTGCCAGCAGTCAACAGGGTTTCCCCGGAAACACCATATATTTT. It translates to CASSQQGFPGNTIYF.

The chain carries TRBV9 and TRBJ2-1; 11 bases map to TRBD2. With V trimmed by 2 bases and J by 6 bases, 10 bases remained unmatched. There are 17 residues in the CDR3. Germline CDR1 reads SGDLS; CDR2 reads YYNGEE. The CDR3 DNA follows: TGTGCCAGCAGCGTCGACCGAGGGACTAGCGGAGTCAATGAGCAGTTCTTC. This encodes CASSVDRGTSGVNEQFF.

The chain has TRBV9 and TRBJ2-3, with 7 positions matching TRBD2. The CDR3 is 16 amino acids. Germline assignment: CDR1 SGDLS and CDR2 YYNGEE. The V and J ends lost 4 bases and 3 bases, in that order; junction bases with no gene match: 11. The CDR3 region is CASSSSGGVGTDTQYF. CDR3 sequence (DNA): TGTGCCAGCAGCTCCAGTGGGGGGGTTGGTACAGATACGCAGTATTTT.

V gene TRBV6-5 combines with J gene TRBJ1-2, with 10 positions matching TRBD1. With 7 bases clipped from V and 6 bases from J, the junction kept 5 bases outside the gene matches. CDR3 length: 13 amino acids. Germline assignment: CDR1 MNHEY and CDR2 SVGAGI. The CDR3 here is CASTTTGGNGYTF. CDR3 in DNA: TGTGCCAGCACTACGACAGGGGGCAATGGCTACACCTTC.

The J gene is TRBJ2-7, the V gene TRBV4-1; 10 nucleotides line up with TRBD1. The CDR3 spans 14 residues. Germline trimming cut 3 bases from V and 5 bases from J; bases unmatched to any gene: 4. Germline V gives CDR1 MGHRA, CDR2 YSYEKL. CDR3 coding DNA: TGCGCCAGCAGCCACTCCGGGACAGGGGACGAGCAGTACTTC. It yields the protein CASSHSGTGDEQYF.

The rearrangement uses TRBV28 and TRBJ2-5; 11 positions agree with TRBD2. Germline-derived CDR1 and CDR2 are MDHEN and SYDVKM. V lost 5 bases, J lost 1 base, and 9 bases stayed unmatched. The CDR3 has 17 residues. The CDR3 coding sequence is TGTGCCAGCAGTCACCCTCCGGGACTAGCGGTCCAAGAGACCCAGTACTTC. This gives the protein CASSHPPGLAVQETQYF.

The CDR3 DNA reads TGTGCCAGCAGACAGGGGATCCACGAGCAGTACTTC. Translated, it gives CASRQGIHEQYF. This chain connects TRBV2 to TRBJ2-7, with 7 bases lining up with TRBD1. The CDR3 length is 12 residues. V lost 6 bases to trimming and J lost 5 bases; unmatched junction nucleotides: 4. The germline CDR1 and CDR2 sequences are SNHLY and FYNNEI. Based on the CDR3 plus reference TRBV2 and TRBJ2-7, the full variable domain is EPEVTQTPSHQVTQMGQEVILRCVPISNHLYFYWYRQILGQKVEFLVSFYNNEISEKSEIFDDQFSVERPDGSNFTLKIRSTKLEDSAMYFCASRQGIHEQYFGPGTRLTVT.

V is TRBV27 and J is TRBJ2-1, with 7 bases identical to TRBD1. Germline lookup yields CDR1 MNHEY and CDR2 SMNVEV (reference sequence). The V segment lost 2 bases and the J segment 3 bases; nucleotides outside the gene matches: 16. The CDR3 consists of 19 residues. This CDR3 is CASSLRVGTASSHYNEQFF. Written as DNA, the CDR3 is TGTGCCAGCAGTTTACGGGTGGGGACAGCCTCTTCTCACTACAATGAGCAGTTCTTC.

The CDR3 nucleotides are TGCAGCGTTGTTAATCGGAGGCGCGGCTCTGGGGCCAACGTCCTGACTTTC. Residues: CSVVNRRRGSGANVLTF. The rearrangement uses TRBV29-1 and TRBJ2-6; a possible D gene is TRBD2 (5 bases). The CDR3 runs to 17 residues. Deletions cut 4 bases from V and 0 bases from J, with 16 bases between. CDR1 and CDR2 from the germline V gene are SQVTM and ANQGSEA.

This rearrangement joins TRBV4-1 to TRBJ2-3; 7 nucleotides align to TRBD2. The CDR3 consists of 16 residues. The trim removed 0 bases at V and 3 bases at J, leaving 6 bases unmatched. CDR1 is MGHRA, CDR2 YSYEKL, per germline. In DNA form, the CDR3 reads TGCGCCAGCAGCCAAGAGTGGGGGGGTTCGACAGATACGCAGTATTTT. Translation gives CASSQEWGGSTDTQYF.

The rearrangement joins TRBV27 to TRBJ2-7; a weak D match, TRBD2 (7 bases). The CDR3 spans 13 residues. Between the trimmed V and J ends, which lost 8 bases and 5 bases, there was a span of 16 bases. CDR1 is MNHEY, CDR2 SMNVEV, per germline (reference sequence). The CDR3 loop is CASRDGGPHEQYF. As DNA, the CDR3 is TGTGCCAGCCGAGACGGGGGGCCTCACGAGCAGTACTTC.

The chain joins TRBV11-3 to TRBJ2-1; 11 bases map to TRBD2. The V gene end was trimmed by 5 bases and the J gene end by 4 bases; junction bases not matched to a gene: 4. This CDR3 spans 15 amino acids. CDR1 is SGHNT and CDR2 is YENEEA in the germline V gene. In DNA form, the CDR3 reads TGTGCCAGCAGCCTAGCGGGAGGCAGATACAATGAGCAGTTCTTC. Its translation: CASSLAGGRYNEQFF. Full variable domain (rest looked up from reference TRBV11-3 and TRBJ2-1): EAGVVQSPRYKIIEKKQPVAFWCNPISGHNTLYWYLQNLGQGPELLIRYENEEAVDDSQLPKDRFSAERLKGVDSTLKIQPAELGDSAVYLCASSLAGGRYNEQFFGPGTRLTVL.

The chain joins TRBV7-9 to TRBJ1-5; TRBD1 matches 10 bases. This CDR3 has 17 amino acids. Germline assignment: CDR1 SEHNR and CDR2 FQNEAQ (reference sequence). V shed 5 bases and J 2 bases; nucleotides not matched to a gene: 9. As DNA, the CDR3 is TGTGCCAGCAGCGTCGACAGGGGGCCGTATGGCAATCAGCCCCAGCATTTT. This encodes CASSVDRGPYGNQPQHF.

The chain employs TRBV4-1 and TRBJ2-7; the D gene is possibly TRBD1 (5 bases). V lost 0 bases, J lost 3 bases, and 15 bases lay in between. CDR1 and CDR2 from the germline V gene are MGHRA and YSYEKL. The CDR3 loop spans 16 amino acids. CDR3 nucleotide sequence: TGCGCCAGCAGCCAAGAGCCAGGGCATACTTACTACGAGCAGTACTTC. The encoded protein is CASSQEPGHTYYEQYF.